Listed below are T cell receptor beta chains from one sample, sequenced in a study of blood T cell repertoires in COVID-19. Sequenced by immunoSEQ multiplex PCR; TCRdb stores in-frame clones only, minus some. This sample carries about 190,000 clones, about 87% of them seen once, and the ten largest clones take 4%. Sequencing used peripheral blood. The source of these receptors is a woman between 25 and 40 years old with acute or convalescent COVID-19. CDR3s include the opening cysteine and the closing phenylalanine or tryptophan. Each record gives: CDR3 protein, CDR3 DNA, V gene, J gene, clone size, CDR3 length, D gene. A D gene is named only where the DNA matches it firmly. The size of a clone is reported for some rows only, either as once, few or many, or as a class for expanded clones.

CDR3: CASSLTGNSYEQYF; DNA: TGTGCCAGCAGCTTAACCGGGAACTCCTACGAGCAGTACTTC; V: TRBV5-4; J: TRBJ2-7; size: NA; length: 14; D: NA
CDR3: CSVARVTGGYEQYF; DNA: TGCAGCGTTGCTAGGGTGACAGGGGGCTACGAGCAGTACTTC; V: TRBV29-1; J: TRBJ2-7; size: NA; length: 14; D: TRBD1
CDR3: CARLQGFNTGELFF; DNA: TGTGCCAGGCTCCAGGGTTTCAATACCGGGGAGCTGTTTTTT; V: TRBV6-4; J: TRBJ2-2; size: NA; length: 14; D: NA
CDR3: CASRIDRGNEKLFF; DNA: TGTGCCAGCAGGATTGACAGGGGAAATGAAAAACTGTTTTTT; V: TRBV6-5; J: TRBJ1-4; size: few; length: 14; D: TRBD1
CDR3: CASSRSGQGGTDTQYF; DNA: TGCGCCAGCAGCCGTTCGGGACAGGGGGGGACAGATACGCAGTATTTT; V: TRBV4-1; J: TRBJ2-3; size: NA; length: 16; D: TRBD1
CDR3: CASSLQGTEAFF; DNA: TGTGCCAGCAGCCTACAGGGTACTGAAGCTTTCTTT; V: TRBV2; J: TRBJ1-1; size: NA; length: 12; D: NA
CDR3: CASNDYLGKMNTEAFF; DNA: TGTGCCAGCAATGACTACCTGGGCAAGATGAACACTGAAGCTTTCTTT; V: TRBV28; J: TRBJ1-1; size: NA; length: 16; D: NA
CDR3: CASSFGQAGTEAFF; DNA: TGTGCCAGCAGCTTTGGCCAGGCGGGCACTGAAGCTTTCTTT; V: TRBV7-9; J: TRBJ1-1; size: NA; length: 14; D: NA
CDR3: CASTQNLEAGYTF; DNA: TGTGCCAGCACCCAAAATCTCGAGGCTGGCTACACCTTC; V: TRBV28; J: TRBJ1-2; size: NA; length: 13; D: NA
CDR3: CASSISSDSYEQYF; DNA: TGTGCCAGCAGCATAAGTAGCGATTCCTACGAGCAGTACTTC; V: TRBV11-2; J: TRBJ2-7; size: NA; length: 14; D: NA
CDR3: CAWSAGTGNTIYF; DNA: TGTGCCTGGAGTGCGGGGACTGGAAACACCATATATTTT; V: TRBV30; J: TRBJ1-3; size: NA; length: 13; D: NA
CDR3: CASSPTSGVSYEQYF; DNA: TGCGCCAGCAGCCCGACTAGCGGGGTCTCCTACGAGCAGTACTTC; V: TRBV5-1; J: TRBJ2-7; size: NA; length: 15; D: TRBD2
CDR3: CASSSVGASGLTDEQFF; DNA: TGTGCCAGCAGCTCGGTGGGGGCTAGTGGGCTTACGGATGAGCAGTTCTTC; V: TRBV7-8; J: TRBJ2-1; size: NA; length: 17; D: NA
CDR3: CATTGLAGEELFF; DNA: TGTGCCACCACGGGACTAGCGGGAGAGGAGCTGTTTTTT; V: TRBV25-1; J: TRBJ2-2; size: NA; length: 13; D: TRBD2
CDR3: CASSLELASYEQYF; DNA: TGTGCCAGCAGCTTAGAACTAGCGAGCTACGAGCAGTACTTC; V: TRBV11-2; J: TRBJ2-7; size: NA; length: 14; D: TRBD2
CDR3: CASSLAGLYGYTF; DNA: TGTGCCAGCAGCTTGGCAGGACTCTATGGCTACACCTTC; V: TRBV5-6; J: TRBJ1-2; size: NA; length: 13; D: NA
CDR3: CASSLSSGPSTDTQYF; DNA: TGCGCCAGCAGCTTAAGTAGCGGCCCTAGCACAGATACGCAGTATTTT; V: TRBV5-1; J: TRBJ2-3; size: NA; length: 16; D: NA
CDR3: CASSSPGQGFYEQYF; DNA: TGTGCCAGCAGTTCTCCGGGACAGGGTTTCTACGAGCAGTACTTC; V: TRBV6-5; J: TRBJ2-7; size: once; length: 15; D: TRBD1
CDR3: CASSQSTGRSYEQYF; DNA: TGTGCCAGCAGCCAATCGACAGGTCGCTCCTACGAGCAGTACTTC; V: TRBV14; J: TRBJ2-7; size: once; length: 15; D: NA
CDR3: CSVGRGTDTQYF; DNA: TGCAGCGTTGGCAGGGGGACAGATACGCAGTATTTT; V: TRBV29-1; J: TRBJ2-3; size: NA; length: 12; D: TRBD1
CDR3: CASSLMGQGENTIYF; DNA: TGCGCCAGCAGCTTGATGGGGCAGGGGGAAAACACCATATATTTT; V: TRBV5-1; J: TRBJ1-3; size: NA; length: 15; D: TRBD1
CDR3: CASNRQGALGQETQYF; DNA: TGTGCCAGCAACAGACAGGGGGCATTGGGGCAAGAGACCCAGTACTTC; V: TRBV7-2; J: TRBJ2-5; size: NA; length: 16; D: TRBD1
CDR3: CASSPGLAGSEQYF; DNA: TGCGCCAGCAGCCCGGGACTAGCGGGATCCGAGCAGTACTTC; V: TRBV5-1; J: TRBJ2-7; size: NA; length: 14; D: TRBD2
CDR3: CASSLIGTGELFF; DNA: TGTGCCAGCAGCTTAATCGGGACCGGGGAGCTGTTTTTT; V: TRBV5-6; J: TRBJ2-2; size: NA; length: 13; D: NA
CDR3: CEGEGGHRPEAFF; DNA: TGTGAAGGGGAGGGGGGGCACCGCCCTGAAGCTTTCTTT; V: TRBV14; J: TRBJ1-1; size: NA; length: 13; D: NA
CDR3: CASSLGTLQYF; DNA: TGTGCCAGCAGCTTAGGGACATTGCAGTACTTC; V: TRBV7-2; J: TRBJ2-4; size: NA; length: 11; D: NA
CDR3: CAIRLNGRQEETQYF; DNA: TGTGCCATCAGGCTCAACGGGAGGCAGGAAGAGACCCAGTACTTC; V: TRBV10-3; J: TRBJ2-5; size: NA; length: 15; D: TRBD2
CDR3: CASSPAGVRDTEAFF; DNA: TGTGCCAGCAGCCCCGCGGGGGTACGAGACACTGAAGCTTTCTTT; V: TRBV11-2; J: TRBJ1-1; size: NA; length: 15; D: NA
CDR3: CATSAGTGDYGYTF; DNA: TGTGCCACCAGTGCCGGGACAGGGGACTATGGCTACACCTTC; V: TRBV24-1; J: TRBJ1-2; size: NA; length: 14; D: TRBD1
CDR3: CASSLELRRELFF; DNA: TGCGCCAGCAGCCTCGAACTACGGAGGGAGCTGTTTTTT; V: TRBV4-1; J: TRBJ2-2; size: NA; length: 13; D: NA